This T cell receptor beta chain was sequenced for a study of cytomegalovirus exposure and HLA in healthy donors. Study outcomes and limitations: As a later analysis revealed, the rate of TCR association differed by HLA locus, with DRB1 most and HLA-C fewest. In a later analysis, TCR beta V- and J-gene trimming was associated with a missense DCLRE1C variant.

The PCR made use of 60 Vbeta and 13 Jbeta primers. Sequenced by immunoSEQ multiplex PCR; TCRdb stores in-frame clones only, minus some. The sample lists some 150,000 clones; about 85% were seen once. In regard to this clone: Its antigen is currently unknown.

Germline CDR1 and CDR2: KGHSH and LQKENI. V gave up 3 bases and J gave up 8 bases; unmatched junction bases: 6. The CDR3 has 13 residues. The sequence came from a boy aged 2 to 10 in good health and CMV-seronegative. The sequencing input was PBMCs. The chain carries TRBV18 and TRBJ1-1, with TRBD1 matching 7 bases. CDR3 nucleotide sequence: TGTGCCAGCTCACCCAAGACAGGGACGGAAGCTTTCTTT. Translation: CASSPKTGTEAFF.